Listed below are T cell receptor beta chains from one sample, sequenced in a study of blood T cell repertoires in COVID-19. This table comes from immunoSEQ multiplex PCR, and its TCRdb copy is limited to in-frame clones, with some not included. This sample has 93,000 or so clones, with around nine tenths found just once. The sample was peripheral blood. The receptor set was obtained from a woman older than 75 in a cohort sampled during active COVID-19. Both conserved end residues are part of each CDR3. The order of the fields is D gene, clone size, J gene, V gene, CDR3 DNA, CDR3 protein. D genes are given only for firm matches. For some rows the clone size is stated as once, few or many, or as a class when expanded; others skip it.

D gene: -; clone size: -; J gene: TRBJ1-1; V gene: TRBV19; CDR3 DNA: TGTGCCAGTAGTATTGGGACAAGGGTGAACACTGAAGCTTTCTTT; CDR3 protein: CASSIGTRVNTEAFF
D gene: TRBD2; clone size: -; J gene: TRBJ2-1; V gene: TRBV5-1; CDR3 DNA: TGCGCCAGCAGCCACCCGGGAGGTGAGCAGTTCTTC; CDR3 protein: CASSHPGGEQFF
D gene: TRBD1; clone size: -; J gene: TRBJ1-1; V gene: TRBV11-2; CDR3 DNA: TGTGCCAGCAGCCCCGGACAGGGCCACACTGAAGCTTTCTTT; CDR3 protein: CASSPGQGHTEAFF
D gene: -; clone size: -; J gene: TRBJ1-5; V gene: TRBV21-1; CDR3 DNA: TGTGCCACCTCCGGACAGCGTATCTATCAGCCCCAGCATTTT; CDR3 protein: CATSGQRIYQPQHF
D gene: TRBD2; clone size: -; J gene: TRBJ2-7; V gene: TRBV7-2; CDR3 DNA: TGTGCCAGCAGCTTAAGGGCTCTACGGGAGGACCCCTACGAGCAGTACTTC; CDR3 protein: CASSLRALREDPYEQYF
D gene: -; clone size: -; J gene: TRBJ1-4; V gene: TRBV30; CDR3 DNA: TGTGCCTGGAGCCCATGGGGGACGAGGACGGGGGAACTGTTTTTT; CDR3 protein: CAWSPWGTRTGELFF
D gene: TRBD1; clone size: -; J gene: TRBJ2-7; V gene: TRBV10-3; CDR3 DNA: TGTGCCATCAGAGTGGGGACAGGCTCCTACGAGCAGTACTTC; CDR3 protein: CAIRVGTGSYEQYF
D gene: TRBD2; clone size: -; J gene: TRBJ2-5; V gene: TRBV3-1/TRBV3-2; CDR3 DNA: TGTGCCAGCAGCCTTAAGTCGGCACTGCGGGGGGGCGTCATCCAAGAGACCCAGTACTTC; CDR3 protein: CASSLKSALRGGVIQETQYF
D gene: -; clone size: -; J gene: TRBJ2-5; V gene: TRBV9; CDR3 DNA: TGTGCCAGCAGCGGATCGAGCGGTCAGCGGCACTTC; CDR3 protein: CASSGSSGQRHF
D gene: -; clone size: -; J gene: TRBJ2-3; V gene: TRBV19; CDR3 DNA: TGTGCCAGTAGTATATCAGAGGGCACAGATACGCAGTATTTT; CDR3 protein: CASSISEGTDTQYF
D gene: -; clone size: -; J gene: TRBJ2-7; V gene: TRBV3-1/TRBV3-2; CDR3 DNA: TGTGCCAGCAGCCAGGAGTTGCGGGGAACCTACGAGCAGTACTTC; CDR3 protein: CASSQELRGTYEQYF
D gene: TRBD2; clone size: -; J gene: TRBJ2-5; V gene: TRBV5-1; CDR3 DNA: TGCGCCAGCAGCCTGGGGGGACTAGCGGGAAGTACCAGTGGGGAGACCCAGTACTTC; CDR3 protein: CASSLGGLAGSTSGETQYF
D gene: -; clone size: -; J gene: TRBJ2-1; V gene: TRBV15; CDR3 DNA: TGTGCCACCAGCAGGGGGGGGCGGGTCACTACAAATGAGCAGTTCTTC; CDR3 protein: CATSRGGRVTTNEQFF
D gene: -; clone size: -; J gene: TRBJ2-5; V gene: TRBV12-3/TRBV12-4; CDR3 DNA: TGTGCCAGCAGTGCACAGGGGGGGGAGACCCAGTACTTC; CDR3 protein: CASSAQGGETQYF
D gene: -; clone size: -; J gene: TRBJ1-1; V gene: TRBV5-1; CDR3 DNA: TGCGCCAGCAGCGTACAACAGGGGAACACTGAAGCTTTCTTT; CDR3 protein: CASSVQQGNTEAFF
D gene: TRBD1; clone size: -; J gene: TRBJ2-2; V gene: TRBV3-1/TRBV3-2; CDR3 DNA: TGTGCCAGCAGCCTACGGACAGGGGGCGGGGAGCTGTTTTTT; CDR3 protein: CASSLRTGGGELFF
D gene: -; clone size: -; J gene: TRBJ1-1; V gene: TRBV2; CDR3 DNA: TGTGCCAGCAGTGTAGACAGTGGCACGAACACTGAAGCTTTCTTT; CDR3 protein: CASSVDSGTNTEAFF
D gene: -; clone size: -; J gene: TRBJ1-1; V gene: TRBV4-1; CDR3 DNA: TGCGCCAGCAGCCTAACTCAGGGTACTGAAGCTTTCTTT; CDR3 protein: CASSLTQGTEAFF
D gene: TRBD2; clone size: once; J gene: TRBJ2-2; V gene: TRBV11-2; CDR3 DNA: TGTGCCAGCAGCCGAGGGACTAGCGCGAACACCGGGGAGCTGTTTTTT; CDR3 protein: CASSRGTSANTGELFF
D gene: -; clone size: -; J gene: TRBJ1-4; V gene: TRBV29-1; CDR3 DNA: TGCAGCGTTGCCTCCCAAACACCGTTTGCAACTAATGAAAAACTGTTTTTT; CDR3 protein: CSVASQTPFATNEKLFF
D gene: TRBD1; clone size: once; J gene: TRBJ1-3; V gene: TRBV7-9; CDR3 DNA: TGTGCCAGCAGCTACGGACAGGGAACTAACTCTGGAAACACCATATATTTT; CDR3 protein: CASSYGQGTNSGNTIYF
D gene: -; clone size: -; J gene: TRBJ2-2; V gene: TRBV7-2; CDR3 DNA: TGTGCCAGCAGCTTCCAACAGGGCGGGCTGTTTTTT; CDR3 protein: CASSFQQGGLFF
D gene: TRBD1; clone size: -; J gene: TRBJ2-5; V gene: TRBV29-1; CDR3 DNA: TGCAGCGTAGGGACAGGGCAAGAGACCCAGTACTTC; CDR3 protein: CSVGTGQETQYF
D gene: TRBD1; clone size: -; J gene: TRBJ1-3; V gene: TRBV7-2; CDR3 DNA: TGTGCCAGCAGCTTAGGGGGACAGCCTCTCACCTCTGGAAACACCATATATTTT; CDR3 protein: CASSLGGQPLTSGNTIYF
D gene: -; clone size: -; J gene: TRBJ1-6; V gene: TRBV19; CDR3 DNA: TGTGCCAGTTCGTATAATTCACCCCTCCACTTT; CDR3 protein: CASSYNSPLHF
D gene: TRBD2; clone size: -; J gene: TRBJ2-1; V gene: TRBV28; CDR3 DNA: TGTGCCAGTCCTTACCCCGGGACTAGCGGATACAATGAGCAGTTCTTC; CDR3 protein: CASPYPGTSGYNEQFF
D gene: TRBD1; clone size: -; J gene: TRBJ2-1; V gene: TRBV27; CDR3 DNA: TGTGCCAGCACCGTCCGTCGGGGGACAGGTCCCATCAATGAGCAGTTCTTC; CDR3 protein: CASTVRRGTGPINEQFF
D gene: -; clone size: -; J gene: TRBJ2-3; V gene: TRBV11-3; CDR3 DNA: TGTGCCAGCAGCCCAAGACTGATTGATACGCAGTATTTT; CDR3 protein: CASSPRLIDTQYF
D gene: -; clone size: -; J gene: TRBJ1-6; V gene: TRBV30; CDR3 DNA: TGTGCCGGGGGGGGGCACTCGAGTGATTCACCCCTCCACTTT; CDR3 protein: CAGGGHSSDSPLHF
D gene: TRBD1; clone size: -; J gene: TRBJ1-5; V gene: TRBV12-5; CDR3 DNA: TGTGCTAGTGGCCTAACAGGGGGGGGTCAGCCCCAGCATTTT; CDR3 protein: CASGLTGGGQPQHF
D gene: TRBD2; clone size: -; J gene: TRBJ2-1; V gene: TRBV12-3/TRBV12-4; CDR3 DNA: TGTGCCAGCAGAGAGCGGGGGGGGAATGAGCAGTTCTTC; CDR3 protein: CASRERGGNEQFF
D gene: -; clone size: -; J gene: TRBJ2-3; V gene: TRBV29-1; CDR3 DNA: TGCAGCGGCCGAAGTTTGGGGCAAGATACGCAGTATTTT; CDR3 protein: CSGRSLGQDTQYF
D gene: TRBD1; clone size: -; J gene: TRBJ2-4; V gene: TRBV2; CDR3 DNA: TGTGCCAGTAAGTCGGGACAGGGAAGATACATTCAGTACTTC; CDR3 protein: CASKSGQGRYIQYF
D gene: -; clone size: once; J gene: TRBJ1-1; V gene: TRBV9; CDR3 DNA: TGTGCCAGCAGCTTGGACAGGAACACTGAAGCTTTCTTT; CDR3 protein: CASSLDRNTEAFF
D gene: -; clone size: -; J gene: TRBJ1-2; V gene: TRBV10-3; CDR3 DNA: TGTGCCATCAGTGACCCCCCGGGTGATGGCTACACCTTC; CDR3 protein: CAISDPPGDGYTF
D gene: TRBD2; clone size: -; J gene: TRBJ2-2; V gene: TRBV5-4; CDR3 DNA: TGTGCCAGCTCTTACAGCGGGGTTGGCACCGGGGAGCTGTTTTTT; CDR3 protein: CASSYSGVGTGELFF
D gene: TRBD2; clone size: -; J gene: TRBJ2-1; V gene: TRBV18; CDR3 DNA: TGTGCCAGCTCACCACGATCCGGCGGCGGGGGGTCGAACAATGAGCAGTTCTTC; CDR3 protein: CASSPRSGGGGSNNEQFF
D gene: -; clone size: few; J gene: TRBJ2-2; V gene: TRBV7-7; CDR3 DNA: TGTGTTAGGGAAGCCAGGAGGAGTAGAGACGGGGAGCTGTTTTTT; CDR3 protein: CVREARRSRDGELFF
D gene: -; clone size: -; J gene: TRBJ2-1; V gene: TRBV12-3/TRBV12-4; CDR3 DNA: TGTGCCAGCAGTCGCCGGGTAAATGAGCAGTTCTTC; CDR3 protein: CASSRRVNEQFF
D gene: -; clone size: -; J gene: TRBJ2-1; V gene: TRBV3-1/TRBV3-2; CDR3 DNA: TGTGCCAGCAGCTCGGGACTTCTTATCAGCTCCTACAATGAGCAGTTCTTC; CDR3 protein: CASSSGLLISSYNEQFF
D gene: TRBD1; clone size: -; J gene: TRBJ2-1; V gene: TRBV18; CDR3 DNA: TGTGCCAGCTCACGATACGGACAGGGAGAGAATGAGCAGTTCTTC; CDR3 protein: CASSRYGQGENEQFF
D gene: -; clone size: -; J gene: TRBJ2-5; V gene: TRBV9; CDR3 DNA: TGTGCCAGCAGCGTAGTCGGAGGGCAAGAGACCCAGTACTTC; CDR3 protein: CASSVVGGQETQYF
D gene: -; clone size: -; J gene: TRBJ1-2; V gene: TRBV25-1; CDR3 DNA: TGTGCCAGCAGTGAACGCAGGGGCTATGGCTACACCTTC; CDR3 protein: CASSERRGYGYTF
D gene: TRBD2; clone size: -; J gene: TRBJ2-4; V gene: TRBV19; CDR3 DNA: TGTGCCAGTAGTATGCGCGGGGGGGACTATTCGCGCGGAAACATTCAGTACTTC; CDR3 protein: CASSMRGGDYSRGNIQYF
D gene: -; clone size: -; J gene: TRBJ2-3; V gene: TRBV19; CDR3 DNA: TGTGCCAGTGATATACCGGGTGTGACAGATACGCAGTATTTT; CDR3 protein: CASDIPGVTDTQYF
D gene: TRBD1; clone size: -; J gene: TRBJ2-1; V gene: TRBV2; CDR3 DNA: TGTGCCAGAGGGACGGGACAGGCATCCTCCGAGCAGTTCTTC; CDR3 protein: CARGTGQASSEQFF
D gene: -; clone size: -; J gene: TRBJ2-1; V gene: TRBV18; CDR3 DNA: TGTGCCAGCTCACCACCGAAGGGGGAGCAGTTCTTC; CDR3 protein: CASSPPKGEQFF
D gene: TRBD1; clone size: -; J gene: TRBJ1-5; V gene: TRBV6-1; CDR3 DNA: TGTGCCAGCAGTGAAGGAGGGGGCTTGGGCAATCAGCCCCAGCATTTT; CDR3 protein: CASSEGGGLGNQPQHF
D gene: TRBD1; clone size: -; J gene: TRBJ2-5; V gene: TRBV10-3; CDR3 DNA: TGTGCCACCCAACGAACAGGGGTCACCCAAGAGACCCAGTACTTC; CDR3 protein: CATQRTGVTQETQYF
D gene: -; clone size: -; J gene: TRBJ1-2; V gene: TRBV18; CDR3 DNA: TGTGCCAGCTCACCGAGACCGGGGGACTATGGCTACACCTTC; CDR3 protein: CASSPRPGDYGYTF
D gene: -; clone size: -; J gene: TRBJ1-2; V gene: TRBV4-1; CDR3 DNA: TGCGCCAGCAGCCAGGTTGGGGCCGGGAGAGACTATGGCTACACCTTC; CDR3 protein: CASSQVGAGRDYGYTF
D gene: -; clone size: -; J gene: TRBJ2-7; V gene: TRBV3-1/TRBV3-2; CDR3 DNA: TGTGCCAGCAGCCCCCAATCGGACAGCTACGAGCAGTACTTC; CDR3 protein: CASSPQSDSYEQYF